This T cell receptor beta chain was sequenced during a study of T cell changes during pregnancy in multiple sclerosis. The germline V gene has CDR1 MDHEN and CDR2 SYDVKM. Trimming took 7 bases from V and 8 from J, leaving 21 bases between them. The CDR3 extends over 15 amino acids. Method: immunoSEQ multiplex PCR; TCRdb's copy keeps in-frame clones and lacks some. The sample shows tens of thousands of clones, approximately 87% of them seen only once. The chain joins TRBV28 to TRBJ2-1, with a tentative D call TRBD2 (6 bases). This clonotype was sampled from a female donor in good health, enrolled as a control in a pregnancy study. Sequencing was performed on peripheral blood, taken in the first trimester of pregnancy. CDR3 region: CASMSSPPGGDEQFF. CDR3 DNA sequence: TGTGCCAGCATGTCTAGCCCTCCCGGAGGGGATGAGCAGTTCTTC.